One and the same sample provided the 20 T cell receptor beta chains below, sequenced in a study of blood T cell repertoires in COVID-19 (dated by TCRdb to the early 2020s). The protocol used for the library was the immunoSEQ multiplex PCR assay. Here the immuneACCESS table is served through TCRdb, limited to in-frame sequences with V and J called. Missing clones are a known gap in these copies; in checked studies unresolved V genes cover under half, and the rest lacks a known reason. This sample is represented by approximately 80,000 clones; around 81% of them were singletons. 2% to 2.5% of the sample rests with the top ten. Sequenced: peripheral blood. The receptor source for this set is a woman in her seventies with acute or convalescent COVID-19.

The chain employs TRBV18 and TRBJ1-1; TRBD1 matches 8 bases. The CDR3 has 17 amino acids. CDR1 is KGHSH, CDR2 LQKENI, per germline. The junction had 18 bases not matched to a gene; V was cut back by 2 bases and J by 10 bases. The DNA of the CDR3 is TGTGCCAGCTCACCAACTCCGGGACAGGACCTTGAACACGGAGCTTTCTTT. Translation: CASSPTPGQDLEHGAFF. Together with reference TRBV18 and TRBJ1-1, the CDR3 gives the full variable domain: NAGVMQNPRHLVRRRGQEARLRCSPMKGHSHVYWYRQLPEEGLKFMVYLQKENIIDESGMPKERFSAEFPKEGPSILRIQQVVRGDSAAYFCASSPTPGQDLEHGAFFGQGTRLTVV.

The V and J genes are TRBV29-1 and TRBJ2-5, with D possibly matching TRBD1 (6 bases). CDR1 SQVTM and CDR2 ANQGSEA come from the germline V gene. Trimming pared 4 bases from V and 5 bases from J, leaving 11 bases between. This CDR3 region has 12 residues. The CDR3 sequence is CSVAPQGETQYF. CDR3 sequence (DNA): TGCAGCGTTGCCCCCCAGGGGGAGACCCAGTACTTC.

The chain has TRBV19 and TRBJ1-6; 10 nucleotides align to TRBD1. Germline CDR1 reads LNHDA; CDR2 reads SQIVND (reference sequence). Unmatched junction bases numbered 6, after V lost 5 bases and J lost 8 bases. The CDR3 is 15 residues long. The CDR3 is CASSYPDRGYSPLHF. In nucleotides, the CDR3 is TGTGCCAGTAGTTACCCGGACAGGGGGTATTCACCCCTCCACTTT.

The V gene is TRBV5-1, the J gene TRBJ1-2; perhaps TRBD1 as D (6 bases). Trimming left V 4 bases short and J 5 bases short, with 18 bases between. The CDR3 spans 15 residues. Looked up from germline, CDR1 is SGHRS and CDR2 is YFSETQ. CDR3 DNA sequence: TGCGCCAGCAGCGGAGGACAGCTCTTCTCTTATGGCTACACCTTC. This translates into CASSGGQLFSYGYTF.

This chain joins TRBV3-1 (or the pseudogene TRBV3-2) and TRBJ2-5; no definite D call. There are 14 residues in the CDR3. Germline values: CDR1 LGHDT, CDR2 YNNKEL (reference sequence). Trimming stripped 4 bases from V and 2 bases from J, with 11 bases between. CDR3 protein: CASSPFSLQETQYF. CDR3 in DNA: TGTGCCAGCAGCCCCTTTTCGTTACAAGAGACCCAGTACTTC.

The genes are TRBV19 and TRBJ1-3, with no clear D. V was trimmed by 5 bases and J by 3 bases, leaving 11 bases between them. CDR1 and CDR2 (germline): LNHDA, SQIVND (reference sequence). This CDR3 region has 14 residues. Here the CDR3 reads CASSVTGVGNTIYF. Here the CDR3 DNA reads TGTGCCAGTAGTGTTACCGGGGTTGGAAACACCATATATTTT.

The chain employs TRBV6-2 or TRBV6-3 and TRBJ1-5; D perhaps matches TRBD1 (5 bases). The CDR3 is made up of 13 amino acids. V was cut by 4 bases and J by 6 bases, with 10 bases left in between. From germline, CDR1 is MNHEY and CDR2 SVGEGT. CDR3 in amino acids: CASSFGGSQPQHF. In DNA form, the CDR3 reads TGTGCCAGCAGTTTTGGGGGGAGTCAGCCCCAGCATTTT.

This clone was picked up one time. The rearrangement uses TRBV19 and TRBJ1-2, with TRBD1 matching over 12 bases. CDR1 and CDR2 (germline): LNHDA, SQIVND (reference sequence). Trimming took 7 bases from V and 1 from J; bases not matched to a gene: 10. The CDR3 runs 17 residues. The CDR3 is CASTSSRDRGLNYGYTF. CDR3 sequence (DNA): TGTGCCAGTACCTCCTCCCGGGACAGGGGGCTTAACTATGGCTACACCTTC. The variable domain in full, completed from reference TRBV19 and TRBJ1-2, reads DGGITQSPKYLFRKEGQNVTLSCEQNLNHDAMYWYRQDPGQGLRLIYYSQIVNDFQKGDIAEGYSVSREKKESFPLTVTSAQKNPTAFYLCASTSSRDRGLNYGYTFGSGTRLTVV.

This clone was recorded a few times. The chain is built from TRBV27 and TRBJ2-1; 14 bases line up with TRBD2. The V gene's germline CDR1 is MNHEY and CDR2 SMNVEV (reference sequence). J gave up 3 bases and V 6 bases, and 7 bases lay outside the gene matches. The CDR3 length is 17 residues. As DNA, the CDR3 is TGTGCCAGCAGACGAGGACTAGCGGGGGGAAACTACAATGAGCAGTTCTTC. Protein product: CASRRGLAGGNYNEQFF.

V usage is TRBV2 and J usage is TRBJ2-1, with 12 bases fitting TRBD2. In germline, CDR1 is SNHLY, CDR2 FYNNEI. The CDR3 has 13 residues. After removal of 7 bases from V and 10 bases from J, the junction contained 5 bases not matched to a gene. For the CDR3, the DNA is TGTGCCAGCACTTGGACTAGCGGGGACGAGCAGTTCTTC. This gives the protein CASTWTSGDEQFF. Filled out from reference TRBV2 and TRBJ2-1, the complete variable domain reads EPEVTQTPSHQVTQMGQEVILRCVPISNHLYFYWYRQILGQKVEFLVSFYNNEISEKSEIFDDQFSVERPDGSNFTLKIRSTKLEDSAMYFCASTWTSGDEQFFGPGTRLTVL.

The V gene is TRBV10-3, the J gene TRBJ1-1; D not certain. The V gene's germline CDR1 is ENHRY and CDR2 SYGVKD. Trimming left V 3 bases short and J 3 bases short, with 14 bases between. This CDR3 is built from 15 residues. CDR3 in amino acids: CAISEWEGVDTEAFF. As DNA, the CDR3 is TGTGCCATCAGTGAATGGGAGGGCGTTGACACTGAAGCTTTCTTT.

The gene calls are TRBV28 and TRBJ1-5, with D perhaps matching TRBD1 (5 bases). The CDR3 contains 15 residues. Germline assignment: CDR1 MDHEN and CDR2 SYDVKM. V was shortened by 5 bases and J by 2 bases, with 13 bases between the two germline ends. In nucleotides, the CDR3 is TGTGCCAGCAGTCTAACTGGGGCCGGCAATCAGCCCCAGCATTTT. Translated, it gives CASSLTGAGNQPQHF.

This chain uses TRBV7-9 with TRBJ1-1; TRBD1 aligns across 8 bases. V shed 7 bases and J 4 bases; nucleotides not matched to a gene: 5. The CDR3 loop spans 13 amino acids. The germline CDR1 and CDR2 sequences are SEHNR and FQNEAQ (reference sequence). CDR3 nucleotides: TGTGCCAGCATCGACAGGGGTGGCACTGAAGCTTTCTTT. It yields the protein CASIDRGGTEAFF.

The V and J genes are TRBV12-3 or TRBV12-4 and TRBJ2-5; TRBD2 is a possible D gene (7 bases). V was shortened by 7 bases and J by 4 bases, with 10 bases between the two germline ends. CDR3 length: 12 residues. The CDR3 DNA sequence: TGTGCCAGCAAGGGGGGGCGAGAGACCCAGTACTTC. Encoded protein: CASKGGRETQYF.

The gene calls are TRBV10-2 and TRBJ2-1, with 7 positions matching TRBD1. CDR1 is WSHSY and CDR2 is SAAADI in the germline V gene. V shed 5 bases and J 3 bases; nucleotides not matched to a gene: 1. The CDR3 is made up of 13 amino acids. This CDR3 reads CASSWDSYNEQFF. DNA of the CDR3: TGCGCCAGCAGTTGGGACAGCTACAATGAGCAGTTCTTC.

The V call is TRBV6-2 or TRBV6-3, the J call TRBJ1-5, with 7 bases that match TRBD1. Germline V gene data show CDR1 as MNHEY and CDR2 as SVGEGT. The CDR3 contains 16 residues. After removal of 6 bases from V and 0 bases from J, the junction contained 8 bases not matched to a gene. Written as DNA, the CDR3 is TGTGCCAGCAGCCGGGACAGCCGCTATAGCAATCAGCCCCAGCATTTT. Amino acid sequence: CASSRDSRYSNQPQHF.

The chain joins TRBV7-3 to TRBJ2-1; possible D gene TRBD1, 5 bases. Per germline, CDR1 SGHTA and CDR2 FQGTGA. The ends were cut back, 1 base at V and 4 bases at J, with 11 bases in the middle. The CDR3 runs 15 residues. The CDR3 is CASSLKGVGYNEQFF. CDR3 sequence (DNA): TGTGCCAGCAGCTTAAAAGGGGTAGGGTACAATGAGCAGTTCTTC. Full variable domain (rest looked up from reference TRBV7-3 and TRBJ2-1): GAGVSQTPSNKVTEKGKYVELRCDPISGHTALYWYRQSLGQGPEFLIYFQGTGAADDSGLPNDRFFAVRPEGSVSTLKIQRTERGDSAVYLCASSLKGVGYNEQFFGPGTRLTVL.

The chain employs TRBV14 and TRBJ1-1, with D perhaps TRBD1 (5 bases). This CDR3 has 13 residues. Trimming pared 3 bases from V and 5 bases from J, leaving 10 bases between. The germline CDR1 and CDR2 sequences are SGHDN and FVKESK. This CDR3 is CASSHQGGTEAFF. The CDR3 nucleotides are TGTGCCAGCAGCCATCAGGGAGGTACTGAAGCTTTCTTT.

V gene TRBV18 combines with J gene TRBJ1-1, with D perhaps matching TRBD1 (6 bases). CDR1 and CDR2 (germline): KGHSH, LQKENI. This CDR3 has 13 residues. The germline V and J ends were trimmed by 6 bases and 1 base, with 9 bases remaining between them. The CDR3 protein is CASSDSSNTEAFF. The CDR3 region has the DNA TGTGCCAGCTCGGACAGCTCGAACACTGAAGCTTTCTTT.

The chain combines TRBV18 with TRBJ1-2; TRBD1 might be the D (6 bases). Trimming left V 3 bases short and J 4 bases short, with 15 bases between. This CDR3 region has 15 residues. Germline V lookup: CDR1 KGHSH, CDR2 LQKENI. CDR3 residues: CASSPDSYSPYGYTF. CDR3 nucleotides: TGTGCCAGCTCACCGGACAGCTACTCGCCCTATGGCTACACCTTC.